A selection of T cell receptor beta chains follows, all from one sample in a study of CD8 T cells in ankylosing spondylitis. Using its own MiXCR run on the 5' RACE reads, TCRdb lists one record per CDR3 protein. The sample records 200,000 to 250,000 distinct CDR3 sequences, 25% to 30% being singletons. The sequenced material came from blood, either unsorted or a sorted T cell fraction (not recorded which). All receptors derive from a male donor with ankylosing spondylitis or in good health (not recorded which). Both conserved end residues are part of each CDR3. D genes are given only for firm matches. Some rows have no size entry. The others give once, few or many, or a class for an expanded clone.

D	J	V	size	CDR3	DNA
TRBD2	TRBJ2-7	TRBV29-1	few	CSVEAPPSGESEQYF	TGCAGCGTTGAAGCACCCCCTAGCGGGGAGTCTGAGCAGTACTTC
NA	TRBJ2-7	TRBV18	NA	CASSPPLVDEQYF	TGTGCCAGCTCACCCCCTCTAGTCGACGAGCAGTACTTC
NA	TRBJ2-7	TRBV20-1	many	CSADAGEVENEQYF	TGCAGTGCTGATGCAGGGGAGGTTGAGAACGAGCAGTACTTC
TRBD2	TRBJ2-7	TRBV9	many	CASSMSGTGYEQYF	TGTGCCAGCAGCATGAGCGGGACGGGCTACGAGCAGTACTTC
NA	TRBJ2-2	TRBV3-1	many	CASSQEHTGELFF	TGTGCCAGCAGCCAGGAACACACCGGGGAGCTGTTTTTT
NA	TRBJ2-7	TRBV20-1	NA	CSAEQRAYNSYEQYF	TGCAGTGCCGAGCAGAGGGCCTATAACTCCTACGAGCAGTACTTC
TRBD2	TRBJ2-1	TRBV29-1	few	CSVDPSGSSYNEQFF	TGCAGCGTTGACCCTAGCGGGAGCTCCTACAATGAGCAGTTCTTC
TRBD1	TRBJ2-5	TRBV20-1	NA	CSATLGTGQETQYF	TGCAGTGCTACCCTTGGGACAGGGCAAGAGACCCAGTACTTC
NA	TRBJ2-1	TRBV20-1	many	CSAPKAGSSREQFF	TGCAGTGCTCCCAAGGCGGGATCTTCGAGGGAGCAGTTCTTC
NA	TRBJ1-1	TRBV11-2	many	CASSLAGAGNTEAFF	TGTGCCAGCAGCTTAGCGGGGGCGGGGAACACTGAAGCTTTCTTT
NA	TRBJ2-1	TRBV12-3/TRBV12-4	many	CASSWGARGDEQFF	TGTGCCAGCAGTTGGGGAGCGCGGGGAGATGAGCAGTTCTTC
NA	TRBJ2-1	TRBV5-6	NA	CASTGRNSYNEQFF	TGTGCCAGCACGGGACGCAACTCCTACAATGAGCAGTTCTTC
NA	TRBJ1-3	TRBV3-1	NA	CASSQAGTGNTIYF	TGTGCCAGCAGCCAAGCAGGGACTGGAAACACCATATATTTT
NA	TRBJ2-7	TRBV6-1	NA	CASETTDTYEQYF	TGTGCCAGCGAAACGACGGACACCTACGAGCAGTACTTC
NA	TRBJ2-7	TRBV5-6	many	CASSLVSRMSHYEQYF	TGTGCCAGCAGCTTGGTGTCGCGGATGAGTCACTACGAGCAGTACTTC
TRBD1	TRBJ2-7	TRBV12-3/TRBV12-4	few	CASNSLGTGSYEQYF	TGTGCCAGCAACTCTCTAGGGACAGGTTCTTACGAGCAGTACTTC
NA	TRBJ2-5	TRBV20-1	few	CSATRGQETQYF	TGCAGTGCTACGCGGGGTCAAGAGACCCAGTACTTC